The present T cell receptor (beta chain) was sequenced within a study of cytomegalovirus exposure and HLA in healthy donors. Across the whole study: A previous analysis identified approximately 110 million unique TCR beta sequences derived from 180 million or so T cells. Findings of the study overall: As a later analysis revealed, the rate of TCR association differed by HLA locus, with DRB1 most and HLA-C fewest. Earlier findings revealed that most TCR beta V segments proved productive either about 90% or about 30% of the time.

PCR employed 60 Vbeta and 13 Jbeta primers. Produced via immunoSEQ multiplex PCR; TCRdb's table is partial and in-frame only. The repertoire has 100,000 to 150,000 clones, approximately 80% of them found once; the top ten carry around 1.2%. Germline V gene sequence: CDR1 MRHNA, CDR2 SNTAGT. This CDR3 comprises 16 residues. V shed 5 bases, J shed 3 bases, and the junction held 10 bases outside the gene matches. This clone was seen just once. Its antigen remains unknown. The specimen sequenced was PBMCs. The sequence was obtained from a girl aged 2-10 years in good health and CMV-seronegative. The chain uses TRBV6-4 and TRBJ2-5; TRBD2 matches at 9 bases. The CDR3 sequence is CASSLNGPSGEETQYF. The CDR3 DNA sequence: TGTGCCAGCAGTTTAAACGGGCCTAGCGGGGAAGAGACCCAGTACTTC.